The 18 T cell receptor beta chains below were found in one sample sequenced in a study of shared clonotypes between healthy human individuals. Clones were sequenced by immunoSEQ multiplex PCR, and TCRdb holds only the in-frame ones, with some missing. The sample carries under 750,000 clones, approximately 72% recorded once. Material for sequencing was memory CD4+ T cells sorted from blood. The subset is: CD45RA-negative fraction. The receptors here all came from a woman aged 25 to 45 in good health.

The chain combines TRBV5-4 with TRBJ1-2, with 7 bases that match TRBD1. J gave up 8 bases and V 4 bases, and 26 bases lay outside the gene matches. Germline V gene sequence: CDR1 SGHNT, CDR2 YYREEE (reference sequence). The CDR3 has 19 residues. The CDR3 reads CASSLNSGGWRGMITGYTF. CDR3 nucleotide sequence: TGTGCCAGCAGCCTCAACTCAGGGGGGTGGAGAGGGATGATTACGGGCTACACCTTC.

The chain carries TRBV19 and TRBJ1-2; TRBD1 matches at 7 bases. J was trimmed by 2 bases and V by 5 bases; bases with no gene match: 8. Germline V gives CDR1 LNHDA, CDR2 SQIVND (reference sequence). The CDR3 extends over 15 amino acids. CDR3 in amino acids: CASSFEGAGNYGYTF. The CDR3 DNA sequence: TGTGCCAGTAGTTTTGAGGGGGCCGGCAACTATGGCTACACCTTC.

The chain uses TRBV2 and TRBJ2-1; TRBD2 matches at 10 bases. The CDR3 runs 15 residues. Germline values: CDR1 SNHLY, CDR2 FYNNEI. The trim removed 7 bases at V and 9 bases at J, leaving 12 bases unmatched. The CDR3 sequence: CASTRASGSSGEQFF. In DNA form, the CDR3 reads TGTGCCAGCACTAGGGCTAGCGGGAGTAGTGGTGAGCAGTTCTTC.

A note on this clone: Other DNA sequences of this sample code for an identical CDR3. This chain uses TRBV18 with TRBJ2-3; D ambiguous. Germline V gives CDR1 KGHSH, CDR2 LQKENI. V gave up 3 bases and J gave up 6 bases, with 7 bases separating them. The CDR3 totals 12 residues. CDR3 nucleotide sequence: TGTGCCAGCTCACCTCCCTCGGATACGCAGTATTTT. Its protein is CASSPPSDTQYF.

This clone was seen only once. The V and J genes are TRBV19 and TRBJ2-2; TRBD1 aligns across 8 bases. This CDR3 has 14 amino acids. The V segment lost 9 bases and the J segment 8 bases; nucleotides outside the gene matches: 11. Germline lookup yields CDR1 LNHDA and CDR2 SQIVND (reference sequence). CDR3 amino acids: CASSKDRVGGELFF. The CDR3 DNA sequence: TGTGCCAGCTCGAAGGACAGGGTAGGAGGGGAGCTGTTTTTT.

This chain joins TRBV15 and TRBJ2-1; no definite D call. Germline-derived CDR1 and CDR2 are LNHNV and YYDKDF (reference sequence). The CDR3 is 16 residues long. The V and J ends lost 1 base and 10 bases respectively, with 20 bases between them. CDR3: CATSRGGGTDGREQFF. The CDR3 DNA follows: TGTGCCACCAGCAGAGGAGGTGGAACTGATGGAAGAGAGCAGTTCTTC. Based on the CDR3 plus reference TRBV15 and TRBJ2-1, the full variable domain is DAMVIQNPRYQVTQFGKPVTLSCSQTLNHNVMYWYQQKSSQAPKLLFHYYDKDFNNEADTPDNFQSRRPNTSFCFLDIRSPGLGDTAMYLCATSRGGGTDGREQFFGPGTRLTVL.

This CDR3 is CSVVKGSNEQFF. The CDR3 nucleotides are TGCAGCGTTGTAAAGGGGAGCAATGAGCAGTTCTTC. The J gene is TRBJ2-1, the V gene TRBV29-1; D could derive from TRBD1 or TRBD2 (5 bases each). CDR3 size: 12 residues. Looked up from germline, CDR1 is SQVTM and CDR2 is ANQGSEA. Trimming removed 4 bases at V and 6 bases at J, with 10 bases between.

This clone was counted many times. The chain combines TRBV9 with TRBJ2-7; possible D gene TRBD2, 6 bases. CDR1 and CDR2 (germline): SGDLS, YYNGEE. This CDR3 region has 16 residues. The germline V and J ends were trimmed by 6 bases and 6 bases, with 25 bases remaining between them. The CDR3 bases are TGTGCCAGCACAAGGGACTCCCATTTTGGGCCCGGCGAGCAGTACTTC. Its protein product is CASTRDSHFGPGEQYF.

The gene calls are TRBV5-8 and TRBJ2-5; TRBD2 matches at 11 bases. The DNA matches TRBJ2-7 better at its end, which makes the J call doubtful. Germline values: CDR1 SGHTS, CDR2 YDEGEE. CDR3 length: 15 residues. CDR3 DNA sequence: TGTGCCAGCAGCCGGCTAGCGGGAGGATCCGACGAGCAGTACTTC. Translating gives CASSRLAGGSDEQYF.

This clone was seen repeatedly, ten times or more. This rearrangement joins TRBV11-2 to TRBJ2-2; 7 positions match TRBD1. CDR3 length equals 18 residues. V lost 5 bases to trimming and J lost 5 bases; unmatched junction nucleotides: 17. CDR1 is SGHAT and CDR2 is FQNNGV in the germline V gene. Here the CDR3 DNA reads TGTGCCAGCAGCCCTAACCTCGGACAGGCAGGGGGAACCGGGGAGCTGTTTTTT. Translating it yields CASSPNLGQAGGTGELFF.

V is TRBV19 and J is TRBJ1-2; no clear D. V dropped 4 bases and J dropped 6 bases, with 15 bases sitting between them. Germline V gene data show CDR1 as LNHDA and CDR2 as SQIVND (reference sequence). The CDR3 contains 14 residues. CDR3 region: CASSTRIVGNGYTF. The CDR3, as DNA: TGTGCCAGTAGTACCCGCATAGTAGGGAATGGCTACACCTTC.

This sequence joins TRBV28 and TRBJ2-5; 12 nucleotides align to TRBD2. CDR1 MDHEN and CDR2 SYDVKM come from the germline V gene. The CDR3 loop spans 15 amino acids. The trim removed 5 bases at V and 1 base at J, leaving 2 bases unmatched. CDR3: CASSGTSGRQETQYF. The CDR3, as DNA: TGTGCCAGCAGTGGGACTAGCGGGCGCCAAGAGACCCAGTACTTC.

The chain employs TRBV7-8 and TRBJ1-5; D gene unclear. The CDR3 runs to 17 residues. The ends were cut back, 3 bases at V and 4 bases at J, with 19 bases in the middle. From germline, CDR1 is SGHVS and CDR2 FQNEAQ. The CDR3 loop is CASSFLSVGLKNQPQHF. CDR3 sequence (DNA): TGTGCCAGCAGCTTCCTCTCCGTCGGGCTTAAGAATCAGCCCCAGCATTTT.

This clone was observed a few times. The chain carries TRBV9 and TRBJ1-2; D call uncertain. Germline-derived CDR1 and CDR2 are SGDLS and YYNGEE. Between the trimmed V and J ends, which lost 4 bases and 2 bases, there was a span of 9 bases. The CDR3 is made up of 13 amino acids. CDR3: CASSLLGNYGYTF. For the CDR3, the DNA is TGTGCCAGCAGCCTGCTGGGAAACTATGGCTACACCTTC.

The genes are TRBV18 and TRBJ1-5; no definite D call. Germline V gene data show CDR1 as KGHSH and CDR2 as LQKENI. V lost 6 bases and J 4 bases, leaving 16 bases between the germline ends. The CDR3 loop spans 15 amino acids. CDR3 bases: TGTGCCAGCTCCCCCGCTATTACCGGAAATCAGCCCCAGCATTTT. Amino acids: CASSPAITGNQPQHF.

The chain recombines TRBV5-1 with TRBJ1-3, with TRBD1 identical over 7 bases. CDR1 and CDR2 from the germline V gene are SGHRS and YFSETQ. The CDR3 extends over 16 amino acids. J gave up 4 bases and V 5 bases, and 12 bases lay outside the gene matches. CDR3 region: CASSPTTGAVGNTIYF. The CDR3, as DNA: TGCGCCAGCAGTCCTACTACAGGGGCCGTCGGAAACACCATATATTTT. The full variable domain, its missing parts supplied by reference TRBV5-1 and TRBJ1-3, is KAGVTQTPRYLIKTRGQQVTLSCSPISGHRSVSWYQQTPGQGLQFLFEYFSETQRNKGNFPGRFSGRQFSNSRSEMNVSTLELGDSALYLCASSPTTGAVGNTIYFGEGSWLTVV.

Only one count was recorded for this clone. This chain joins TRBV19 and TRBJ2-2; 10 bases fit TRBD2. Unmatched junction bases numbered 7, after V lost 8 bases and J lost 1 base. The germline V gene has CDR1 LNHDA and CDR2 SQIVND (reference sequence). The CDR3 covers 16 residues. The CDR3 reads CASQFRTSGNTGELFF. The CDR3 nucleotides are TGTGCCAGTCAGTTCAGGACTAGCGGGAACACCGGGGAGCTGTTTTTT.

V usage is TRBV2 and J usage is TRBJ1-2; 11 positions match TRBD1. The CDR3 spans 15 residues. The trim removed 5 bases at V and 3 bases at J, leaving 5 bases unmatched. Germline V gives CDR1 SNHLY, CDR2 FYNNEI. The CDR3 here is CASSLDRGPYYGYTF. The CDR3 DNA sequence: TGTGCCAGCAGTTTGGACAGGGGGCCCTACTATGGCTACACCTTC.